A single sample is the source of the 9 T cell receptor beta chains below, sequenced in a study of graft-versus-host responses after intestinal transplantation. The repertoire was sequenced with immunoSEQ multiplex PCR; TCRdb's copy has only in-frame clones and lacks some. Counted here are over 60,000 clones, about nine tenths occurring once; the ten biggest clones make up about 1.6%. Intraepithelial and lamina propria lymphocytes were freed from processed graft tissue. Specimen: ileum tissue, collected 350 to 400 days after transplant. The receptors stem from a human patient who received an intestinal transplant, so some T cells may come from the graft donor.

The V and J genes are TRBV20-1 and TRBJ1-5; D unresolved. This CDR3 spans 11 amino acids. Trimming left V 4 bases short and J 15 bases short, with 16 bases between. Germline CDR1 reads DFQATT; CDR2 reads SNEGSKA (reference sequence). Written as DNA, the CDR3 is TGCAGTGCTAACGGGGTGGGGAGCCCGCATTTT. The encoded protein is CSANGVGSPHF.

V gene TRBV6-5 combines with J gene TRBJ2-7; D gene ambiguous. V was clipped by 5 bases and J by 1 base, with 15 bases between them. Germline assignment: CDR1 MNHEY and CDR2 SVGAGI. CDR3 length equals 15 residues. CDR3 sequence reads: CASSLTRRLSYEQYF. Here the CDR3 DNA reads TGTGCCAGCAGTCTGACTCGAAGGCTTTCCTACGAGCAGTACTTC.

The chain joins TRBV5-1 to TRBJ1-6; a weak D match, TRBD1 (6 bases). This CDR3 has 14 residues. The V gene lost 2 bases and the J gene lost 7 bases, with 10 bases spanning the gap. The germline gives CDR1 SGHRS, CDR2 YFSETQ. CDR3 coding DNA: TGCGCCAGCAGCTTCGGACAGAACAATTCACCCCTCCACTTT. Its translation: CASSFGQNNSPLHF.

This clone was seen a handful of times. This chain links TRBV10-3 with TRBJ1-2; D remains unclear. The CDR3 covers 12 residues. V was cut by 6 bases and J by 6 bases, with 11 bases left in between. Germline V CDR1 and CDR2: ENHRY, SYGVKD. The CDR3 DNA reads TGTGCCATCAGATCCCTCGGGGATGGCTACACCTTC. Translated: CAIRSLGDGYTF.

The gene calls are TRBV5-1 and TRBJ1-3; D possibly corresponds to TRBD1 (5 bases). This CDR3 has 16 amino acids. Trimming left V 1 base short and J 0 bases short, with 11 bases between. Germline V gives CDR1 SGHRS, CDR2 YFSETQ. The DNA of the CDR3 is TGCGCCAGCAGCTTGAAGGACGGGACCTCTGGAAACACCATATATTTT. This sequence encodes CASSLKDGTSGNTIYF.

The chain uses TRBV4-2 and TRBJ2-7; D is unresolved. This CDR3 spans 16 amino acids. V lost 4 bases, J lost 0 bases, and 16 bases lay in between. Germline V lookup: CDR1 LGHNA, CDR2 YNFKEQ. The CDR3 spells CASSPEPGLSSYEQYF. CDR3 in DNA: TGTGCCAGCAGCCCGGAACCCGGGTTAAGCTCCTACGAGCAGTACTTC.

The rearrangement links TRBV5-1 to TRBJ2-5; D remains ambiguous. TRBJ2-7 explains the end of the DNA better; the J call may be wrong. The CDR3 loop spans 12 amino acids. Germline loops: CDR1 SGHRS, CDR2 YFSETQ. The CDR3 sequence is CASSLTTYEQYF. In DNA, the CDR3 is TGCGCCAGCAGCTTGACGACGTACGAGCAGTACTTC.

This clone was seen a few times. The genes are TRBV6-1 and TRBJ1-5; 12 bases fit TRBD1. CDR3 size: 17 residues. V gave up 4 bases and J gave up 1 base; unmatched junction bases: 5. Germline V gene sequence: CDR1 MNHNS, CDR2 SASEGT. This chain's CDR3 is CASSARDRGLSNQPQHF. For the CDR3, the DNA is TGTGCCAGCAGTGCGCGGGACAGGGGGCTGAGCAATCAGCCCCAGCATTTT.

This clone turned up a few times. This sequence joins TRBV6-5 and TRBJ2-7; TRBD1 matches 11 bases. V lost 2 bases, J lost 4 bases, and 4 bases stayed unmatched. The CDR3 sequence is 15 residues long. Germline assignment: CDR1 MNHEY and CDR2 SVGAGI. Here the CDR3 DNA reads TGTGCCAGCAGTTACCCGGGACAGGGGGTATACGAGCAGTACTTC. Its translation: CASSYPGQGVYEQYF.